There are a few counts of the clone carrying this T cell receptor (beta chain). Its antigen remains unknown. This record comes from a study of T cell repertoires in cytomegalovirus infection. About the research overall: CMV epitopes, recently identified HLA-C-restricted and well-studied HLA-B-restricted, were used. Both CMV infection and a matching HLA type were indicated by public TCR beta signatures. Study-level points and caveats: HLA-C-restricted CMV-specific TCR beta clonotypes prevailed in the ex vivo response. The cumulative frequency of public TCR beta families identified carriers of CMV plus the relevant HLA.

From the reads, TCRdb called clonotypes with MiXCR, one entry per CDR3 protein. The data show roughly 920,000 distinct CDR3 sequences, about 33% seen once. Deletions cut 6 bases from V and 3 bases from J, with 11 bases between. The CDR3 extends over 14 amino acids. From germline, CDR1 is LNHDA and CDR2 SQIVND (reference sequence). The chain uses TRBV19 and TRBJ1-4, with D possibly TRBD1 on 5 matching bases. The TCR originated in a human donor in good health (CMV status not recorded). Some clones in this sample may be carry-over from other donors' samples. The sequenced sample was cultured CD8+ T cells from PBMCs, obtained from culture after CMV antigen stimulation. In DNA form, the CDR3 reads TGTGCCAGTAGCGGAGGACACCCTAATGAAAAACTGTTTTTT. Protein sequence: CASSGGHPNEKLFF. The variable domain in full, with the rest retrieved from reference TRBV19 and TRBJ1-4, is DGGITQSPKYLFRKEGQNVTLSCEQNLNHDAMYWYRQDPGQGLRLIYYSQIVNDFQKGDIAEGYSVSREKKESFPLTVTSAQKNPTAFYLCASSGGHPNEKLFFGSGTQLSVL.